Below, 27 T cell receptor beta chains from the same sample are listed, as sequenced in a study of blood T cell repertoires in COVID-19. Profiled with immunoSEQ multiplex PCR; TCRdb holds only in-frame clones, not every one. The sample records 250,000 to 350,000 clones, 88% being singletons. Input material: PBMCs or T cells enriched from blood (not recorded which). Source of these receptors: a woman in her forties or fifties who had recovered from COVID-19.

V usage is TRBV28 and J usage is TRBJ1-5; 7 bases are shared with TRBD1. The CDR3 extends over 15 amino acids. The V segment lost 6 bases and the J segment 1 base; nucleotides outside the gene matches: 6. From germline, CDR1 is MDHEN and CDR2 SYDVKM. The CDR3 loop is CASRNRGGSNQPQHF. The CDR3 DNA follows: TGTGCCAGCAGGAACAGGGGCGGAAGCAATCAGCCCCAGCATTTT.

The chain employs TRBV4-1 and TRBJ2-7; TRBD2 aligns across 9 bases. Unmatched junction bases numbered 9, after V lost 6 bases and J lost 3 bases. Germline V gene sequence: CDR1 MGHRA, CDR2 YSYEKL. The CDR3 spans 15 residues. CDR3 nucleotide sequence: TGCGCCAGCAGGCCCGGGGCTAGCGGGGTCTACGAGCAGTACTTC. It translates to CASRPGASGVYEQYF.

V gene TRBV4-1 combines with J gene TRBJ1-1; tentatively, D is TRBD1 (6 bases). CDR3 length: 16 amino acids. Trimming pared 6 bases from V and 0 bases from J, leaving 17 bases between. In germline, CDR1 is MGHRA, CDR2 YSYEKL. The CDR3 DNA reads TGCGCCAGCAGTTACGACAGGACACTCATGAACACTGAAGCTTTCTTT. It encodes CASSYDRTLMNTEAFF.

The V call is TRBV6-2 or TRBV6-3, the J call TRBJ1-2; D gene uncertain. Germline CDR1 reads MNHEY; CDR2 reads SVGEGT. The CDR3 spans 13 residues. V shed 6 bases and J shed 6 bases, with 14 bases lying between them. The CDR3: CASSLLHVHGYTF. In DNA, the CDR3 is TGTGCCAGCAGCCTACTTCATGTCCATGGCTACACCTTC.

The J gene is TRBJ2-2, the V gene TRBV6-4, with D possibly TRBD2 on 6 matching bases. The CDR3 is 16 residues long. From germline, CDR1 is MRHNA and CDR2 SNTAGT. Trimming pared 4 bases from V and 6 bases from J, leaving 18 bases between. The CDR3 protein is CASSVFWRDQAGELFF. CDR3 nucleotides: TGTGCCAGCAGTGTCTTCTGGCGGGATCAGGCCGGGGAGCTGTTTTTT.

The chain has TRBV20-1 and TRBJ1-5, with D uncertain. The CDR3 sequence is 12 residues long. Trimming removed 3 bases at V and 3 bases at J, with 6 bases between. Looked up from germline, CDR1 is DFQATT and CDR2 is SNEGSKA (reference sequence). CDR3 sequence (DNA): TGCAGTGCTAGTGGTTACAATCAGCCCCAGCATTTT. Translated: CSASGYNQPQHF.

This chain connects TRBV19 to TRBJ2-2; D gene ambiguous. V dropped 4 bases and J dropped 4 bases, with 19 bases sitting between them. Germline V lookup: CDR1 LNHDA, CDR2 SQIVND (reference sequence). This CDR3 is 17 amino acids long. The CDR3 loop reads CASSTEPSIVGTGELFF. CDR3 bases: TGTGCCAGTAGTACAGAGCCTAGTATAGTCGGCACCGGGGAGCTGTTTTTT.

This chain joins TRBV6-1 and TRBJ2-3; 7 bases are a match to TRBD1. V was pared by 2 bases and J by 4 bases, with 15 bases of the junction left unmatched. The CDR3 is 18 residues long. The germline V gene encodes CDR1 MNHNS and CDR2 SASEGT. The CDR3 DNA follows: TGTGCCAGCAGTGAAAACGTTCTAGGACAGGCCGGGTCAGATACGCAGTATTTT. Its translation: CASSENVLGQAGSDTQYF.

This rearrangement joins TRBV2 to TRBJ2-1, with D perhaps matching TRBD1 (5 bases). The ends were cut back, 8 bases at V and 9 bases at J, with 14 bases in the middle. The CDR3 runs to 12 residues. Per the germline V gene, CDR1 is SNHLY and CDR2 is FYNNEI. CDR3 sequence: CASVRDFGEQFF. As DNA, the CDR3 is TGTGCCAGCGTCAGGGATTTCGGTGAGCAGTTCTTC. Variable domain in full (rest from reference TRBV2 and TRBJ2-1): EPEVTQTPSHQVTQMGQEVILRCVPISNHLYFYWYRQILGQKVEFLVSFYNNEISEKSEIFDDQFSVERPDGSNFTLKIRSTKLEDSAMYFCASVRDFGEQFFGPGTRLTVL.

This chain links TRBV18 with TRBJ2-2, with D perhaps matching TRBD2 (5 bases). The CDR3 loop spans 14 amino acids. Germline V CDR1 and CDR2: KGHSH, LQKENI. V shed 3 bases and J shed 6 bases, with 11 bases lying between them. CDR3 loop: CASSPASKSGELFF. The CDR3 nucleotides read TGTGCCAGCTCACCCGCTAGCAAGTCCGGGGAGCTGTTTTTT.

The gene calls are TRBV28 and TRBJ1-2; D possibly corresponds to TRBD1 (6 bases). The V and J ends lost 5 bases and 2 bases respectively, with 9 bases between them. CDR3 length equals 13 residues. Germline V gene lookup returns CDR1 MDHEN and CDR2 SYDVKM. In DNA form, the CDR3 reads TGTGCCAGCAGTCAACAGGGAAACTATGGCTACACCTTC. This gives the protein CASSQQGNYGYTF.

The chain uses TRBV27 and TRBJ1-1, with D unclear. The CDR3 loop spans 13 amino acids. Trimming cost V 3 bases and J 7 bases, with 12 bases left between them. Germline values: CDR1 MNHEY, CDR2 SMNVEV (reference sequence). The DNA of the CDR3 is TGTGCCAGCAGTTTTACCCGGAGCCTTGAAGCTTTCTTT. Translating gives CASSFTRSLEAFF.

The chain uses TRBV30 and TRBJ1-3, with 8 bases identical to TRBD1. Germline CDR1 reads GTSNPN; CDR2 reads SVGIG (reference sequence). Germline trimming cut 6 bases from V and 0 bases from J; bases unmatched to any gene: 7. The CDR3 is made up of 15 amino acids. The CDR3 DNA reads as TGTGCCTGCGTCGACAGGGGTAACTCTGGAAACACCATATATTTT. This translates into CACVDRGNSGNTIYF.

This clone occurred a few times. V and J are TRBV2 and TRBJ2-7; 12 nucleotides match TRBD2. J gave up 7 bases and V 6 bases, and 16 bases lay outside the gene matches. Per the germline V gene, CDR1 is SNHLY and CDR2 is FYNNEI. The CDR3 runs 17 residues. The CDR3: CASSRSALAGGPGEQYF. CDR3 nucleotide sequence: TGTGCCAGCAGCCGCTCTGCCCTAGCGGGAGGGCCGGGAGAGCAGTACTTC.

This clone came up once. The chain recombines TRBV30 with TRBJ1-4; no firm D call. CDR1 and CDR2 (germline): GTSNPN, SVGIG (reference sequence). V lost 4 bases and J 4 bases, leaving 10 bases between the germline ends. The CDR3 runs to 13 residues. The CDR3 coding sequence is TGTGCCTGGAACCGGGGAGATAATGAAAAACTGTTTTTT. Amino acid sequence: CAWNRGDNEKLFF.

The CDR3 protein is CASSFKSSGGYEQYF. CDR3 DNA: TGTGCCAGCAGCTTTAAATCTAGCGGCGGGTACGAGCAGTACTTC. V is TRBV7-2 and J is TRBJ2-7; 7 nucleotides align to TRBD2. The germline V gene has CDR1 SGHTA and CDR2 FQGNSA. There are 15 residues in the CDR3. V shed 3 bases, J shed 4 bases, and the junction held 9 bases outside the gene matches. Full variable domain (outside the CDR3, taken from reference TRBV7-2 and TRBJ2-7): GAGVSQSPSNKVTEKGKDVELRCDPISGHTALYWYRQSLGQGLEFLIYFQGNSAPDKSGLPSDRFSAERTGGSVSTLTIQRTQQEDSAVYLCASSFKSSGGYEQYFGPGTRLTVT.

J is TRBJ1-2 and V is TRBV5-1, with a weak D call TRBD1 (6 bases). The CDR3 contains 15 residues. Germline loops: CDR1 SGHRS, CDR2 YFSETQ. V shed 2 bases and J shed 1 base, with 12 bases lying between them. The CDR3, as DNA: TGCGCCAGCAGCTTCGGGGGGCGGAATAACTATGGCTACACCTTC. It specifies CASSFGGRNNYGYTF.

J is TRBJ2-7 and V is TRBV14; TRBD2 agrees at 9 bases. Germline V CDR1 and CDR2: SGHDN, FVKESK. CDR3 length: 15 residues. The J segment lost 12 bases and the V segment lost 2 bases, leaving 14 bases of the junction unmatched. In DNA, the CDR3 is TGTGCCAGCAGCCAAAGGGGATTAGCGGGAGTAGGTCTGTACTTC. Encoded protein: CASSQRGLAGVGLYF.

J is TRBJ2-2 and V is TRBV6-5; 7 bases align to TRBD2. Germline V gene lookup returns CDR1 MNHEY and CDR2 SVGAGI. The trim removed 2 bases at V and 3 bases at J, leaving 6 bases unmatched. The CDR3 sequence is 16 residues long. The CDR3 DNA reads TGTGCCAGCAGTTACGAGGGAGGGCCTCACACCGGGGAGCTGTTTTTT. This codes for CASSYEGGPHTGELFF.

Here the CDR3 DNA reads TGTGCCAGCATCCCACGGTTGACAGGGGGCTACGAGCAGTACTTC. Translating gives CASIPRLTGGYEQYF. V usage is TRBV6-2 or TRBV6-3 and J usage is TRBJ2-7; 9 bases fit TRBD1. Trimming removed 7 bases from V and 3 bases from J; junction bases left unmatched: 10. The germline V gene encodes CDR1 MNHEY and CDR2 SVGEGT. The CDR3 totals 15 residues.

V is TRBV4-3 and J is TRBJ2-7, with 14 bases fitting TRBD2. The length of the CDR3 is 16 residues. V gave up 6 bases and J gave up 5 bases; unmatched junction bases: 9. CDR1 and CDR2 from the germline V gene are LGHNA and YSLEER. CDR3 sequence: CASSQKGLAGVNEQYF. CDR3 DNA: TGCGCCAGCAGTCAGAAGGGACTAGCGGGAGTCAACGAGCAGTACTTC.

The V call is TRBV5-6, the J call TRBJ2-1, with TRBD1 identical over 7 bases. Germline values: CDR1 SGHDT, CDR2 YYEEEE. Trimming at V came to 0 bases and at J to 9 bases, leaving 9 bases not matched to a gene. The CDR3 covers 15 residues. The CDR3 sequence is CASSLGPGGSVEQFF. As DNA, the CDR3 is TGTGCCAGCAGCTTGGGGCCAGGGGGTTCAGTTGAGCAGTTCTTC. Variable domain in full (rest from reference TRBV5-6 and TRBJ2-1): DAGVTQSPTHLIKTRGQQVTLRCSPKSGHDTVSWYQQALGQGPQFIFQYYEEEERQRGNFPDRFSGHQFPNYSSELNVNALLLGDSALYLCASSLGPGGSVEQFFGPGTRLTVL.

The chain employs TRBV2 and TRBJ2-5, with TRBD2 matching 9 bases. CDR3 length: 15 residues. V trimming: 6 bases; J trimming: 6 bases; junction bases outside the gene matches: 11. Germline V lookup: CDR1 SNHLY, CDR2 FYNNEI. CDR3 loop: CASSAGGAPLQTQYF. CDR3 in DNA: TGTGCCAGCAGCGCGGGAGGGGCCCCTTTACAGACCCAGTACTTC.

The chain has TRBV3-1 (or the pseudogene TRBV3-2) and TRBJ1-2; the match to TRBD1 covers 11 bases. This CDR3 is 16 amino acids long. The V segment lost 4 bases and the J segment 7 bases; nucleotides outside the gene matches: 11. Per the germline V gene, CDR1 is LGHDT and CDR2 is YNNKEL (reference sequence). The CDR3 DNA is TGTGCCAGCAGCCCCCAAATCGGACAGGGGGCGGCTGGCTACACCTTC. Translated: CASSPQIGQGAAGYTF.

The rearrangement uses TRBV28 and TRBJ2-1, with TRBD1 as a possible D gene (6 bases). V dropped 7 bases and J dropped 9 bases, with 22 bases sitting between them. Germline values: CDR1 MDHEN, CDR2 SYDVKM. This CDR3 comprises 15 residues. CDR3 bases: TGTGCCAGCACCACCCAGGGGCTAGCCTTGGCTGAGCAGTTCTTC. It specifies CASTTQGLALAEQFF.

The genes are TRBV28 and TRBJ1-5, with 8 bases lining up with TRBD1. V gave up 4 bases and J gave up 1 base; unmatched junction bases: 9. In germline, CDR1 is MDHEN, CDR2 SYDVKM. The CDR3 runs 17 residues. CDR3 sequence reads: CASSSPGGGQSNQPQHF. Written as DNA, the CDR3 is TGTGCCAGCAGTTCTCCAGGGGGCGGTCAAAGCAATCAGCCCCAGCATTTT.

The chain couples TRBV6-5 to TRBJ2-2; D perhaps matches TRBD2 (5 bases). Germline values: CDR1 MNHEY, CDR2 SVGAGI. The CDR3 totals 15 residues. Trimming took 5 bases from V and 2 from J, leaving 12 bases between them. For the CDR3, the DNA is TGTGCCAGCAGTAGCCGGGATCGCAACACCGGGGAGCTGTTTTTT. As protein: CASSSRDRNTGELFF.